Sequencing of this T cell receptor (beta chain) was carried out in a study of blood T cell repertoires in COVID-19. The data were produced by immunoSEQ multiplex PCR, yet TCRdb's version contains in-frame clones alone and is incomplete. The table shows 55,000 to 70,000 clones, with about 89% occurring only once. This CDR3 spans 14 amino acids. V lost 1 base and J 8 bases, leaving 15 bases between the germline ends. Per germline, CDR1 GTSNPN and CDR2 SVGIG (reference sequence). Specimen: peripheral blood. This clonotype was sampled from a man in his sixties with acute or convalescent COVID-19. The chain has TRBV30 and TRBJ1-3, with D possibly being TRBD1 (6 bases). The CDR3 sequence is CAWSASGTRHTIYF. The CDR3 region has the DNA TGTGCCTGGAGTGCCTCCGGGACAAGGCACACCATATATTTT.